These 25 T cell receptor beta chains share one sample of origin, sequenced in a study of blood T cell repertoires in COVID-19. Method: immunoSEQ multiplex PCR; TCRdb's copy keeps in-frame clones and lacks some. The table has 160,000 or so clones, around 87% seen once. The sequenced sample was peripheral blood. All receptors come from a woman in her sixties or seventies with COVID-19, enrolled during active disease.

There are many counts of this clone. The CDR3 reads CASSFRYTGELFF. DNA of the CDR3: TGCGCCAGCAGCTTTCGGTACACCGGGGAGCTGTTTTTT. V usage is TRBV5-1 and J usage is TRBJ2-2, with D uncertain. The germline V and J ends were trimmed by 2 bases and 3 bases, with 5 bases remaining between them. Germline CDR1 SGHRS, CDR2 YFSETQ. CDR3 length: 13 amino acids. The whole variable domain, filled in from reference TRBV5-1 and TRBJ2-2, reads KAGVTQTPRYLIKTRGQQVTLSCSPISGHRSVSWYQQTPGQGLQFLFEYFSETQRNKGNFPGRFSGRQFSNSRSEMNVSTLELGDSALYLCASSFRYTGELFFGEGSRLTVL.

The chain uses TRBV23-1 and TRBJ1-5; TRBD1 is a possible D gene (5 bases). TRBV23-1 is assigned to the ORF class and has an uncertain function. This CDR3 has 15 residues. V shed 7 bases and J shed 3 bases, with 16 bases lying between them. The CDR3 nucleotides are TGCGCCAGCAATACCCGACAGAAATTCAATCAGCCCCAGCATTTT. This gives the protein CASNTRQKFNQPQHF.

This clone was counted between two and nine times. In the same sample, other DNA sequences code for this CDR3. The CDR3 here is CASSETGFNEKLFF. The CDR3 DNA follows: TGTGCCAGCAGCGAGACAGGCTTTAATGAAAAACTGTTTTTT. V is TRBV2 and J is TRBJ1-4; D may be TRBD1 (6 bases). The CDR3 consists of 14 residues. With 6 bases removed from V and 4 bases from J, the gap between germline ends came to 12 bases. Germline V gives CDR1 SNHLY, CDR2 FYNNEI.

The chain links TRBV4-1 to TRBJ1-4; tentative D call: TRBD1 (6 bases). V gave up 4 bases and J gave up 5 bases, with 14 bases separating them. In germline, CDR1 is MGHRA, CDR2 YSYEKL. This CDR3 spans 15 amino acids. CDR3 amino acids: CASSPATGKNEKLFF. The CDR3 DNA sequence: TGCGCCAGCAGCCCCGCGACAGGAAAAAATGAAAAACTGTTTTTT.

The chain carries TRBV27 and TRBJ1-1; D unclear. The germline CDR1 and CDR2 sequences are MNHEY and SMNVEV (reference sequence). This CDR3 is built from 14 residues. With 1 base removed from V and 5 bases from J, the gap between germline ends came to 11 bases. CDR3 amino acids: CASSLYLARTEAFF. The CDR3, as DNA: TGTGCCAGCAGTTTATATTTAGCTAGGACTGAAGCTTTCTTT.

This clone has only a few counts. V gene TRBV28 combines with J gene TRBJ1-2; D may be TRBD1 (5 bases). The CDR3 has 13 amino acids. From germline, CDR1 is MDHEN and CDR2 SYDVKM. Trimming took off 5 bases at V and 6 bases at J, with 13 bases between the two ends. The CDR3 bases are TGTGCCAGCAGTCCGACAGTCTTTGATGGCTACACCTTC. This gives the protein CASSPTVFDGYTF.

The chain has TRBV5-1 and TRBJ1-1, with TRBD1 identical over 7 bases. Germline V gene data show CDR1 as SGHRS and CDR2 as YFSETQ. CDR3 length: 15 amino acids. The J segment lost 5 bases and the V segment lost 4 bases, leaving 11 bases of the junction unmatched. CDR3 sequence: CASSLGDRDQTEAFF. DNA for the CDR3: TGCGCCAGCAGCCTTGGCGACAGGGATCAAACTGAAGCTTTCTTT.

The chain carries TRBV7-8 and TRBJ1-4, with TRBD1 identical over 7 bases. Looked up from germline, CDR1 is SGHVS and CDR2 is FQNEAQ. The CDR3 runs 14 residues. V shed 1 base and J 15 bases; nucleotides not matched to a gene: 11. The CDR3 DNA reads as TGTGCCAGCAGCTTAGAGGTACCGGGCAGGGGGATGTTTTTT. Amino acids: CASSLEVPGRGMFF.

This sequence joins TRBV10-3 and TRBJ1-6; TRBD1 aligns across 8 bases. CDR1 ENHRY and CDR2 SYGVKD come from the germline V gene. V was pared by 6 bases and J by 0 bases, with 10 bases of the junction left unmatched. This CDR3 region has 18 residues. The CDR3 coding sequence is TGTGCCATCAGCGCCGGGACAGGTTCCAGCTCCTATAATTCACCCCTCCACTTT. This gives the protein CAISAGTGSSSYNSPLHF.

This chain links TRBV4-1 with TRBJ2-2; 9 bases map to TRBD2. V was clipped by 0 bases and J by 2 bases; unmatched bases: 13. The CDR3 has 20 residues. Germline values: CDR1 MGHRA, CDR2 YSYEKL. CDR3 amino acids: CASSQDKEVAGEPNTGELFF. The DNA for the CDR3 is TGCGCCAGCAGCCAAGATAAGGAAGTAGCGGGGGAACCTAACACCGGGGAGCTGTTTTTT.

The chain employs TRBV2 and TRBJ1-4, with no clear D. Trimming left V 7 bases short and J 0 bases short, with 9 bases between. The germline gives CDR1 SNHLY, CDR2 FYNNEI. The CDR3 spans 14 residues. The CDR3 reads CASTYSATNEKLFF. The CDR3 coding sequence is TGTGCCAGCACCTACAGTGCAACTAATGAAAAACTGTTTTTT. Full variable domain (outside the CDR3, taken from reference TRBV2 and TRBJ1-4): EPEVTQTPSHQVTQMGQEVILRCVPISNHLYFYWYRQILGQKVEFLVSFYNNEISEKSEIFDDQFSVERPDGSNFTLKIRSTKLEDSAMYFCASTYSATNEKLFFGSGTQLSVL.

The chain couples TRBV19 to TRBJ1-4; 7 nucleotides agree with TRBD1. Trimming cost V 3 bases and J 2 bases; bases outside gene matches: 6. CDR1 is LNHDA and CDR2 is SQIVND in the germline V gene (reference sequence). This CDR3 has 16 residues. The CDR3 loop is CASSIPRDSTNEKLFF. CDR3 nucleotides: TGTGCCAGTAGTATCCCCCGGGACAGTACTAATGAAAAACTGTTTTTT.

J is TRBJ1-1 and V is TRBV29-1, with 9 positions matching TRBD1. The germline CDR1 and CDR2 sequences are SQVTM and ANQGSEA. There are 12 residues in the CDR3. Losses at the gene ends were 6 bases for V and 3 bases for J; bases not matched to a gene: 2. CDR3 loop: CSVGTGHTEAFF. CDR3 DNA: TGCAGCGTGGGGACAGGGCACACTGAAGCTTTCTTT.

The chain joins TRBV10-3 to TRBJ1-5, with 7 bases fitting TRBD1. The germline V gene has CDR1 ENHRY and CDR2 SYGVKD. The CDR3 loop spans 15 amino acids. The V gene end was trimmed by 3 bases and the J gene end by 9 bases; junction bases not matched to a gene: 11. The CDR3 here is CAISDGQGESGPQHF. In DNA form, the CDR3 reads TGTGCCATCAGTGATGGGCAGGGGGAATCTGGGCCCCAGCATTTT.

J is TRBJ2-1 and V is TRBV5-1; TRBD1 might be the D (7 bases). CDR3 length: 18 amino acids. Trimming cost V 0 bases and J 2 bases, with 18 bases left between them. The germline gives CDR1 SGHRS, CDR2 YFSETQ. CDR3 sequence: CASSLGGLTGSAYNEQFF. CDR3 coding DNA: TGCGCCAGCAGCTTGGGGGGACTGACAGGGTCTGCCTACAATGAGCAGTTCTTC.

This clone was picked up one time. J is TRBJ1-3 and V is TRBV3-1 (or the pseudogene TRBV3-2); D call uncertain. V was cut by 0 bases and J by 4 bases, with 10 bases left in between. CDR1 and CDR2 from the germline V gene are LGHDT and YNNKEL (reference sequence). This CDR3 is built from 15 residues. The CDR3 is CASSQDRVAGNTIYF. In DNA form, the CDR3 reads TGTGCCAGCAGCCAAGATCGGGTGGCAGGAAACACCATATATTTT.

This rearrangement joins TRBV18 to TRBJ1-5; no clear D gene. V was cut by 4 bases and J by 4 bases, with 29 bases left in between. Germline CDR1 reads KGHSH; CDR2 reads LQKENI. The CDR3 is made up of 20 amino acids. CDR3 DNA sequence: TGTGCCAGCTCACTATCCCCCCTGAGCATCAATTCCCCGATAAATCAGCCCCAGCATTTT. Translated, it gives CASSLSPLSINSPINQPQHF.

The V gene is TRBV28, the J gene TRBJ1-6; no firm D call. The germline V and J ends were trimmed by 4 bases and 0 bases, with 7 bases remaining between them. Germline CDR1 reads MDHEN; CDR2 reads SYDVKM. This CDR3 has 15 amino acids. The CDR3 loop reads CASSSLPSYNSPLHF. CDR3 DNA sequence: TGTGCCAGCAGTTCCCTTCCCTCCTATAATTCACCCCTCCACTTT.

The chain couples TRBV7-2 to TRBJ2-7; D is uncertain. Germline CDR1 SGHTA, CDR2 FQGNSA. The ends were cut back, 1 base at V and 0 bases at J, with 7 bases in the middle. The CDR3 sequence is 14 residues long. This CDR3 is CASSLDKHSYEQYF. CDR3 DNA sequence: TGTGCCAGCAGCTTAGATAAACACTCCTACGAGCAGTACTTC.

J is TRBJ1-3 and V is TRBV3-1 (or the pseudogene TRBV3-2); tentatively, D is TRBD1 (5 bases). The CDR3 runs to 15 residues. CDR1 is LGHDT and CDR2 is YNNKEL in the germline V gene (reference sequence). V was pared by 1 base and J by 4 bases, with 11 bases between. The CDR3 here is CASSQVTTGGNTIYF. The CDR3 region has the DNA TGTGCCAGCAGCCAAGTAACCACAGGCGGAAACACCATATATTTT.

This sequence joins TRBV15 and TRBJ2-3, with TRBD1 identical over 7 bases. Germline V gene data show CDR1 as LNHNV and CDR2 as YYDKDF (reference sequence). V lost 4 bases to trimming and J lost 3 bases; unmatched junction nucleotides: 16. CDR3 length: 18 amino acids. DNA of the CDR3: TGTGCCACCAGCACTGGGATAGGGGCAGGGGGAAGGACAGATACGCAGTATTTT. Its protein is CATSTGIGAGGRTDTQYF. Variable domain in full (rest from reference TRBV15 and TRBJ2-3): DAMVIQNPRYQVTQFGKPVTLSCSQTLNHNVMYWYQQKSSQAPKLLFHYYDKDFNNEADTPDNFQSRRPNTSFCFLDIRSPGLGDTAMYLCATSTGIGAGGRTDTQYFGPGTRLTVL.

V and J are TRBV30 and TRBJ1-2; 8 bases match TRBD1. The CDR3 is made up of 15 amino acids. Germline-derived CDR1 and CDR2 are GTSNPN and SVGIG (reference sequence). Trimming cost V 3 bases and J 4 bases; bases outside gene matches: 10. CDR3 in DNA: TGTGCCTGGAGGGGTCAGGGGGCGGCTTTCTATGGCTACACCTTC. Translated: CAWRGQGAAFYGYTF.

The chain is built from TRBV28 and TRBJ1-5, with D hard to call. The CDR3 totals 13 residues. The V gene lost 10 bases and the J gene lost 5 bases, with 15 bases spanning the gap. The germline V gene has CDR1 MDHEN and CDR2 SYDVKM. This CDR3 is CATRWHAYQPQHF. CDR3 in DNA: TGTGCCACGAGGTGGCACGCGTATCAGCCCCAGCATTTT.

This chain links TRBV29-1 with TRBJ1-2; 8 bases are shared with TRBD1. CDR1 is SQVTM, CDR2 ANQGSEA, per germline. Unmatched junction bases numbered 8, after V lost 7 bases and J lost 4 bases. The CDR3 length is 13 residues. In DNA form, the CDR3 reads TGCAGCGCCGCAGGGGGCCCCTCCTATGGCTACACCTTC. The encoded protein is CSAAGGPSYGYTF.

Here the CDR3 reads CSVGPSGGSREQFF. The CDR3 DNA follows: TGCAGCGTTGGCCCTAGCGGGGGAAGTAGGGAGCAGTTCTTC. This chain uses TRBV29-1 with TRBJ2-1, with 10 bases that match TRBD2. Germline CDR1 SQVTM, CDR2 ANQGSEA. V lost 4 bases to trimming and J lost 10 bases; unmatched junction nucleotides: 10. CDR3 length: 14 amino acids.